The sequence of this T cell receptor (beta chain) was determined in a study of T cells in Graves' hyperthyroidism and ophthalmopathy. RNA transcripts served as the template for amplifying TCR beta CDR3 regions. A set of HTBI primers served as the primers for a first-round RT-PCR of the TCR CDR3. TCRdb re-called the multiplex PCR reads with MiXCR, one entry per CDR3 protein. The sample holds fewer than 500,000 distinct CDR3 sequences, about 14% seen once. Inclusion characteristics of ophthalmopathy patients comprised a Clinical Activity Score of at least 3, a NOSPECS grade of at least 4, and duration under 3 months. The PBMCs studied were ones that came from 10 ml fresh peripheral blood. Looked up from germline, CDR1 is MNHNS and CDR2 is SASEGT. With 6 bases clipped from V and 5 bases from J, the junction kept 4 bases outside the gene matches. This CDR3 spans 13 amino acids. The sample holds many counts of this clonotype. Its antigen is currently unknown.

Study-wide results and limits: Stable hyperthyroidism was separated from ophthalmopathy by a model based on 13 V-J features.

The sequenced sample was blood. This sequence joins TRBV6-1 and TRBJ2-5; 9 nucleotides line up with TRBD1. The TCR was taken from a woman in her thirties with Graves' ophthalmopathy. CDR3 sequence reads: CASSTGGQETQYF. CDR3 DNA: TGTGCCAGCAGCACAGGGGGCCAGGAGACCCAGTACTTC.